What follows are 7 T cell receptor beta chains derived from one specimen sequenced in a study of blood T cell repertoires in COVID-19. Sequencing was performed with immunoSEQ multiplex PCR; in TCRdb, only in-frame clones are kept and a portion is missing. The data show more than 40,000 clones, around 84% seen once. Sequenced sample: peripheral blood. The source is a man aged 50 or older with acute or convalescent COVID-19.

The CDR3 coding sequence is TGTGCCAGCAGCTTATTCCGCGGGGATGAAAAACTGTTTTTT. This codes for CASSLFRGDEKLFF. This chain uses TRBV11-1 with TRBJ1-4; unclear D gene. This CDR3 region has 14 residues. Trimming pared 2 bases from V and 6 bases from J, leaving 10 bases between. The germline V gene has CDR1 SGHAT and CDR2 FQDESV (reference sequence).

This clone was found once. The chain combines TRBV14 with TRBJ2-3, with 10 positions matching TRBD1. CDR1 is SGHDN and CDR2 is FVKESK in the germline V gene. The CDR3 covers 15 residues. V was clipped by 3 bases and J by 3 bases; unmatched bases: 3. CDR3 nucleotide sequence: TGTGCCAGCAGCCAGACAGGGGGCTGGACAGATACGCAGTATTTT. It specifies CASSQTGGWTDTQYF.

The chain recombines TRBV18 with TRBJ1-5, with D possibly TRBD1 on 6 matching bases. CDR1 and CDR2 (germline): KGHSH, LQKENI. This CDR3 is 14 amino acids long. Between the trimmed V and J ends, which lost 3 bases and 11 bases, there was a span of 17 bases. CDR3 sequence reads: CASSPAGDPGAQHF. CDR3 DNA sequence: TGTGCCAGCTCACCGGCAGGGGACCCCGGAGCCCAGCATTTT.

This clone was counted a single time. The J gene is TRBJ2-1, the V gene TRBV9; D uncertain. The germline V and J ends were trimmed by 2 bases and 2 bases, with 8 bases remaining between them. From germline, CDR1 is SGDLS and CDR2 YYNGEE. CDR3 length: 14 amino acids. The CDR3 DNA follows: TGTGCCAGCAGCGTCGGAGAAGCCTACAATGAGCAGTTCTTC. Amino acid sequence: CASSVGEAYNEQFF.

The gene calls are TRBV15 and TRBJ2-7; 9 nucleotides line up with TRBD2. The V segment lost 0 bases and the J segment 2 bases; nucleotides outside the gene matches: 8. CDR1 is LNHNV, CDR2 YYDKDF, per germline (reference sequence). The CDR3 is 17 residues long. The CDR3 loop is CATSREQFLAGTYEQYF. In DNA form, the CDR3 reads TGTGCCACCAGCAGAGAGCAATTCCTAGCGGGAACCTACGAGCAGTACTTC.

This clone showed up just once. The rearrangement links TRBV29-1 to TRBJ2-3, with TRBD2 matching over 15 bases. V trimming: 3 bases; J trimming: 2 bases; junction bases outside the gene matches: 3. CDR3 size: 16 residues. Germline assignment: CDR1 SQVTM and CDR2 ANQGSEA. Here the CDR3 reads CSVEGLAGGLTDTQYF. The CDR3 DNA follows: TGCAGCGTTGAGGGACTAGCGGGGGGTCTCACAGATACGCAGTATTTT.

The chain recombines TRBV5-5 with TRBJ1-1; 8 nucleotides agree with TRBD1. Germline V gene sequence: CDR1 SGHKS, CDR2 YYEKEE (reference sequence). The CDR3 is 16 amino acids. V gave up 3 bases and J gave up 2 bases; unmatched junction bases: 9. The CDR3 loop is CASSWTGKGRNTEAFF. CDR3 nucleotides: TGTGCCAGCAGCTGGACAGGGAAAGGGAGAAACACTGAAGCTTTCTTT.